The T cell receptor beta chain described here comes from a study of CD4 and CD8 cells across lung adenocarcinoma regions. TCRdb recomputed calls from the PCR reads with MiXCR, one row per CDR3 protein. The sample has about 23,000 distinct CDR3 sequences; around 50% are singletons. The germline V and J ends were trimmed by 6 bases and 12 bases, with 16 bases remaining between them. This CDR3 has 12 amino acids. Germline CDR1 is WSHSY and CDR2 is SAAADI. This TCR was recovered from a male donor with lung adenocarcinoma. The CD4 and CD8 labels of this study may be unreliable. Sequencing input: CD4+ T cells from the center of a lung tumor. V gene TRBV10-2 combines with J gene TRBJ2-3; D not certain. CDR3 loop: CASSFNKDIQYF. The CDR3 bases are TGCGCCAGCAGCTTCAACAAAGATATTCAGTATTTT.